Each of the 11 T cell receptor beta chains below was sequenced from the same sample in a study of post-analysis software for immune sequencing data. These TCRs are of unknown antigen specificity. General study points: In patients, roughly five TRBV segments were more frequent than in controls, with TRBV5-6, TRBV5-1 and TRBV20-1 among them.

Unique-molecular-identifier-tagged TCR beta cDNA libraries were used. TCRdb re-called the PCR reads through MiXCR, storing one row per CDR3 protein. In the table there are hundreds of thousands of distinct CDR3 sequences, about a third of which are singletons. The sample taken for sequencing was blood. The receptors derive from a girl aged 10 to 17 with multiple sclerosis.

This chain links TRBV3-1 with TRBJ2-1, with D unresolved. Trimming stripped 8 bases from V and 4 bases from J, with 6 bases between. This CDR3 is built from 11 residues. The germline V gene encodes CDR1 LGHDT and CDR2 YNNKEL (reference sequence). CDR3 nucleotide sequence: TGTGCCAGCGGCCTTTACAATGAGCAGTTCTTC. Its translation: CASGLYNEQFF.

This clonotype appeared a few times. J is TRBJ1-1 and V is TRBV4-1; D is unresolved. Germline CDR1 and CDR2: MGHRA and YSYEKL. The germline V and J ends were trimmed by 2 bases and 1 base, with 5 bases remaining between them. The CDR3 is made up of 13 amino acids. CDR3 region: CASSQHGNTEAFF. In DNA form, the CDR3 reads TGCGCCAGCAGCCAACATGGGAACACTGAAGCTTTCTTT.

The chain carries TRBV7-2 and TRBJ2-3; D is unclear. Germline loops: CDR1 SGHTA, CDR2 FQGNSA. Trimming removed 2 bases from V and 2 bases from J, with 8 bases in between. The CDR3 extends over 14 amino acids. The CDR3 nucleotides read TGTGCCAGCAGCTTAAGGTCTTCCACAGATACGCAGTATTTT. Its protein is CASSLRSSTDTQYF.

The chain is built from TRBV7-9 and TRBJ2-5, with D perhaps assigned TRBD1 or TRBD2 (6 bases each). The CDR3 consists of 14 residues. Germline values: CDR1 SEHNR, CDR2 FQNEAQ (reference sequence). V was pared by 5 bases and J by 5 bases, with 15 bases between. DNA for the CDR3: TGTGCCAGCAGCAAACCGATAGGGGGGGAGACCCAGTACTTC. Its translation is CASSKPIGGETQYF.

This clonotype was seen a handful of times. The chain has TRBV5-5 and TRBJ2-1; a weak D match, TRBD1 (6 bases). CDR3 length: 13 residues. The V and J ends lost 4 bases and 6 bases respectively, with 11 bases between them. Germline V gene lookup returns CDR1 SGHKS and CDR2 YYEKEE (reference sequence). CDR3 protein: CASSPRGFNEQFF. The CDR3 DNA is TGTGCCAGCAGCCCCAGGGGATTCAATGAGCAGTTCTTC. Together with reference TRBV5-5 and TRBJ2-1, the CDR3 gives the full variable domain: DAGVTQSPTHLIKTRGQQVTLRCSPISGHKSVSWYQQVLGQGPQFIFQYYEKEERGRGNFPDRFSARQFPNYSSELNVNALLLGDSALYLCASSPRGFNEQFFGPGTRLTVL.

CDR3 in amino acids: CATGDLRGDTQYF. In DNA, the CDR3 is TGTGCCACAGGGGACCTCAGGGGAGATACGCAGTATTTT. This sequence joins TRBV24-1 and TRBJ2-3, with a tentative D call TRBD1 (6 bases). V shed 10 bases and J shed 5 bases, with 15 bases lying between them. This CDR3 has 13 amino acids. Germline CDR1 reads KGHDR; CDR2 reads SFDVKD.

The chain employs TRBV27 and TRBJ1-1; 7 positions agree with TRBD1. V lost 4 bases, J lost 3 bases, and 2 bases stayed unmatched. The CDR3 consists of 13 residues. Germline CDR1 MNHEY, CDR2 SMNVEV (reference sequence). DNA of the CDR3: TGTGCCAGCAGTTGGGGGACAGACACTGAAGCTTTCTTT. It translates to CASSWGTDTEAFF.

This clonotype was seen a few times. This sequence joins TRBV25-1 and TRBJ1-2; 7 bases map to TRBD1. Germline assignment: CDR1 MGHDK and CDR2 SYGVNS. V was clipped by 4 bases and J by 8 bases; unmatched bases: 7. The CDR3 has 13 residues. CDR3 in amino acids: CASSVTGTEGYTF. The CDR3 DNA follows: TGTGCCAGCAGTGTCACCGGGACAGAAGGCTACACCTTC.

The CDR3 nucleotides are TGCAGTGCTTCCATGAGGGCAGGGAGCTCCTACGAGCAGTACTTC. It yields the protein CSASMRAGSSYEQYF. This chain links TRBV20-1 with TRBJ2-7; D is tentatively TRBD1 or TRBD2 (5 bases each). V shed 5 bases and J shed 0 bases, with 17 bases lying between them. This CDR3 comprises 15 residues. Germline assignment: CDR1 DFQATT and CDR2 SNEGSKA (reference sequence).

This clonotype appeared a single time. The chain has TRBV5-1 and TRBJ1-5; tentatively, D is TRBD1 (5 bases). The V and J ends lost 5 bases and 7 bases respectively, with 13 bases between them. The CDR3 consists of 13 residues. The V gene's germline CDR1 is SGHRS and CDR2 YFSETQ. CDR3 in DNA: TGCGCCAGCAGTCCGGGGGTTGAGCAGCCCCAGCATTTT. Residues: CASSPGVEQPQHF.

The V call is TRBV4-3, the J call TRBJ2-1, with 11 bases lining up with TRBD2. There are 14 residues in the CDR3. The germline V gene encodes CDR1 LGHNA and CDR2 YSLEER. Trimming removed 10 bases from V and 6 bases from J; junction bases left unmatched: 8. The CDR3 DNA follows: TGCGCCAATCAGGGACTAGCGGTGGGCAATGAGCAGTTCTTC. This encodes CANQGLAVGNEQFF.